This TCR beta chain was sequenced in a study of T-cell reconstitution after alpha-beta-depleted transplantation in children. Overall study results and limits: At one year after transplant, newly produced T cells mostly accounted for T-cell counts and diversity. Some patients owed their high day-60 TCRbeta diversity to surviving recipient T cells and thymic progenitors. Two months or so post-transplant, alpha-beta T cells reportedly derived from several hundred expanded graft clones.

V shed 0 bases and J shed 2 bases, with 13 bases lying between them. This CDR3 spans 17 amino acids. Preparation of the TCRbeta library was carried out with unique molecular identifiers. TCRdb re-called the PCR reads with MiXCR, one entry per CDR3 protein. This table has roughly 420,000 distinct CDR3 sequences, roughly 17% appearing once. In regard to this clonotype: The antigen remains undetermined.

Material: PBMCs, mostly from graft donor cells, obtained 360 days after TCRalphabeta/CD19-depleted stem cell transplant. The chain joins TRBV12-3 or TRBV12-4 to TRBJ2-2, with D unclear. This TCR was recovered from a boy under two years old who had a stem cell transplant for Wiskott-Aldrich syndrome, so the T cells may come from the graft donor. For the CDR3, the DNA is TGTGCCAGCAGTTTAGCTATTGGGAAGGTTAACACCGGGGAGCTGTTTTTT. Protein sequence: CASSLAIGKVNTGELFF.